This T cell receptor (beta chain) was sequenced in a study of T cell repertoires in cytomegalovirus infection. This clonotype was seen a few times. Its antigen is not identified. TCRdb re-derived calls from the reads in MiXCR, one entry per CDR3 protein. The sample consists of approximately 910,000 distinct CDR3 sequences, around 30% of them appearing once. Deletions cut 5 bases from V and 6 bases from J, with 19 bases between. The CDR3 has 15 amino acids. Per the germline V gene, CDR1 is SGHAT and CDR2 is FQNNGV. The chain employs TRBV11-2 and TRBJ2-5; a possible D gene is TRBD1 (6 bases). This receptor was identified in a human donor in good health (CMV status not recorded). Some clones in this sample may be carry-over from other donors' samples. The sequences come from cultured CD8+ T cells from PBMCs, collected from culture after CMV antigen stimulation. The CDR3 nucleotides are TGTGCCAGCAGCCTATCTAGAGGACAGCAACAGACCCAGTACTTC. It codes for CASSLSRGQQQTQYF.